This is a list of T cell receptor beta chains from one sample in a study of technical replicates of blood from a handful of donors. Profiling relied on immunoSEQ multiplex PCR, and the TCRdb table lists in-frame clones only, not all of them. In the table there are tens of thousands of clones, 90% to 95% of which are singletons. Sequencing was done on a sample of T cells isolated from PBMCs. The receptors come from a human donor in good health. The CDR3 runs from the conserved cysteine through the conserved F or W. Each record gives: J gene, V gene, CDR3 length, D gene, clone size, CDR3 DNA, CDR3 protein. A D gene is named only where the DNA matches it firmly. Clone size, where shown, is once, few, many, or a class for clones that have expanded.

J: TRBJ1-5; V: TRBV21-1; length: 15; D: NA; size: NA; DNA: TGTGCCAGCAGCAAATCGGGGGGAGGCAATCAGCCCCAGCATTTT; CDR3: CASSKSGGGNQPQHF
J: TRBJ1-2; V: TRBV5-4; length: 13; D: NA; size: NA; DNA: TGTGCCAGCAGCTTGCCACAGGCCTATGGCTACACCTTC; CDR3: CASSLPQAYGYTF
J: TRBJ2-1; V: TRBV30; length: 12; D: NA; size: NA; DNA: TGTGCCTGGAGTTGGAGTAACAATGAGCAGTTCTTC; CDR3: CAWSWSNNEQFF
J: TRBJ2-1; V: TRBV12-5; length: 15; D: TRBD2; size: NA; DNA: TGTGCTAGTGGAGAACTAGCGGGGGTAACCAATGAGCAGTTCTTC; CDR3: CASGELAGVTNEQFF
J: TRBJ1-5; V: TRBV19; length: 15; D: NA; size: NA; DNA: TGTGCCAGTAGTATCGTTGCCTATAGCAATCAGCCCCAGCATTTT; CDR3: CASSIVAYSNQPQHF
J: TRBJ2-3; V: TRBV30; length: 14; D: TRBD2; size: NA; DNA: TGTGCCTGGAACGTAGCGGGGGGATTAGGGACGCAGTATTTT; CDR3: CAWNVAGGLGTQYF
J: TRBJ2-3; V: TRBV10-3; length: 15; D: TRBD2; size: once; DNA: TGTGCCATCAGAGGGACTAGCGAGCGCACAGATACGCAGTATTTT; CDR3: CAIRGTSERTDTQYF
J: TRBJ2-1; V: TRBV6-1; length: 17; D: TRBD2; size: NA; DNA: TGTGCCAGCAGTGATTTATCCGGGACTAGCCCGTACAATGAGCAGTTCTTC; CDR3: CASSDLSGTSPYNEQFF
J: TRBJ2-7; V: TRBV5-6; length: 18; D: TRBD2; size: NA; DNA: TGTGCCAGCAGCAGGAAAGCGGGGGACTGGGGGGCTCCCTACGAGCAGTACTTC; CDR3: CASSRKAGDWGAPYEQYF
J: TRBJ2-2; V: TRBV10-2; length: 20; D: TRBD1; size: NA; DNA: TGCGCCAGCAGTGAGCCCGTCTCGTGGGGGGACAGGGTAAACACCGGGGAGCTGTTTTTT; CDR3: CASSEPVSWGDRVNTGELFF
J: TRBJ2-3; V: TRBV7-8; length: 16; D: TRBD1; size: NA; DNA: TGTGCCAGCAGCCGGACAGGGTTCCCCAGCGCAGATACGCAGTATTTT; CDR3: CASSRTGFPSADTQYF
J: TRBJ1-2; V: TRBV2; length: 15; D: NA; size: NA; DNA: TGTGCCAGCAAGACCGAGGCAGGGGACAACTATGGCTACACCTTC; CDR3: CASKTEAGDNYGYTF
J: TRBJ1-5; V: TRBV28; length: 12; D: NA; size: NA; DNA: TGTGCCAGCAACCGGGGGGGGCAGCCCCAGCATTTT; CDR3: CASNRGGQPQHF
J: TRBJ2-5; V: TRBV6-1; length: 12; D: NA; size: NA; DNA: TGTGCCAGCAGCCCCCCGGGGAAGACCCAGTACTTC; CDR3: CASSPPGKTQYF
J: TRBJ2-2; V: TRBV29-1; length: 13; D: NA; size: NA; DNA: TGCAGCGTTGAGAGGTTCTCTGCCGGGGAGCTGTTTTTT; CDR3: CSVERFSAGELFF
J: TRBJ2-5; V: TRBV11-2; length: 14; D: TRBD2; size: NA; DNA: TGTGCCAGCAGAGGAAGCGGGGGGCCTGAGACCCAGTACTTC; CDR3: CASRGSGGPETQYF
J: TRBJ1-5; V: TRBV28; length: 13; D: NA; size: once; DNA: TGTGCCAGCAGTCCCAGGGGTGCTCAGCCCCAGCATTTT; CDR3: CASSPRGAQPQHF
J: TRBJ1-4; V: TRBV25-1; length: 14; D: NA; size: NA; DNA: TGTGCCAGCAGCCTTGGACGGGGGAATGAAAAACTGTTTTTT; CDR3: CASSLGRGNEKLFF
J: TRBJ1-2; V: TRBV28; length: 12; D: NA; size: NA; DNA: TGTGCCAGCAGTCTAAAACTCTATGGCTACACCTTC; CDR3: CASSLKLYGYTF
J: TRBJ2-5; V: TRBV19; length: 13; D: NA; size: NA; DNA: TGTGCCAGTAATATCCACTCTCAAGAGACCCAGTACTTC; CDR3: CASNIHSQETQYF
J: TRBJ1-3; V: TRBV5-1; length: 15; D: NA; size: NA; DNA: TGCGCCAGCAGCTTGTTCGGGGGCTCTGGAAACACCATATATTTT; CDR3: CASSLFGGSGNTIYF
J: TRBJ2-4; V: TRBV18; length: 13; D: NA; size: NA; DNA: TGTGCCAGCTCGACGGACAGCCAAAACATTCAGTACTTC; CDR3: CASSTDSQNIQYF
J: TRBJ2-5; V: TRBV18; length: 17; D: TRBD2; size: NA; DNA: TGTGCCAGCTCACCCAGGGAGCTACTAGCGGGACCTGAGACCCAGTACTTC; CDR3: CASSPRELLAGPETQYF
J: TRBJ1-1; V: TRBV4-1; length: 15; D: NA; size: NA; DNA: TGCGCCAGCAGCCGGGGGGGCAGTATTAACACTGAAGCTTTCTTT; CDR3: CASSRGGSINTEAFF
J: TRBJ2-3; V: TRBV4-1; length: 18; D: NA; size: NA; DNA: TGCGCCAGCAGCCGGCGATTCGGTAGCAGCGAGCGCACAGATACGCAGTATTTT; CDR3: CASSRRFGSSERTDTQYF
J: TRBJ1-2; V: TRBV2; length: 15; D: NA; size: NA; DNA: TGTGCCAGCAGTGAAGCGGGCAGGGGAAACTATGGCTACACCTTC; CDR3: CASSEAGRGNYGYTF
J: TRBJ1-1; V: TRBV10-1; length: 18; D: TRBD1; size: few; DNA: TGCGCCAGCAGTGGAACTCCGGGACAGGGGGTTGGGAACACTGAAGCTTTCTTT; CDR3: CASSGTPGQGVGNTEAFF
J: TRBJ1-1; V: TRBV15; length: 17; D: NA; size: NA; DNA: TGTGCCACCAGCAGAGCCCCGGGGGTGCAGTGGAACACTGAAGCTTTCTTT; CDR3: CATSRAPGVQWNTEAFF
J: TRBJ1-4; V: TRBV30; length: 13; D: NA; size: once; DNA: TGTGCCTGGAGTCCTACCCTGTCCGAAAAACTGTTTTTT; CDR3: CAWSPTLSEKLFF
J: TRBJ2-7; V: TRBV11-2; length: 12; D: NA; size: NA; DNA: TGTGCCAGCAGCATGGGGCCCTCCCCGCAGTACTTC; CDR3: CASSMGPSPQYF
J: TRBJ2-3; V: TRBV5-1; length: 16; D: TRBD2; size: few; DNA: TGCGCCAGCAGCTTGGCGGGGCTAGCGGGAACAGATACGCAGTATTTT; CDR3: CASSLAGLAGTDTQYF
J: TRBJ1-2; V: TRBV28; length: 13; D: TRBD1; size: NA; DNA: TGTGCCAGCAGCCCCGGGACAGTCCATGGCTACACCTTC; CDR3: CASSPGTVHGYTF
J: TRBJ2-7; V: TRBV27; length: 14; D: NA; size: once; DNA: TGTGCCAGCAGTTACCGGGACAATCTATACGAGCAGTACTTC; CDR3: CASSYRDNLYEQYF
J: TRBJ2-7; V: TRBV7-9; length: 16; D: TRBD2; size: NA; DNA: TGTGCCAGCAGCCCACCCGGACTAGCGGGAGCCTACGAGCAGTACTTC; CDR3: CASSPPGLAGAYEQYF
J: TRBJ2-4; V: TRBV6-1; length: 15; D: NA; size: NA; DNA: TGTGCCAGCAGTCATGTGGGGCTACCCAAAAACATTCAGTACTTC; CDR3: CASSHVGLPKNIQYF
J: TRBJ2-1; V: TRBV5-4; length: 15; D: TRBD2; size: NA; DNA: TGTGCCAGCAGCCTAACAATAGCGGGAGGCAATGAGCAGTTCTTC; CDR3: CASSLTIAGGNEQFF
J: TRBJ1-2; V: TRBV6-5; length: 13; D: NA; size: NA; DNA: TGTGCCAGCAGTTACTCGACAGTCTATGGCTACACCTTC; CDR3: CASSYSTVYGYTF
J: TRBJ2-7; V: TRBV19; length: 12; D: TRBD2; size: once; DNA: TGTGCCAGTAGTATGGCGGGGGACGAGCAGTACTTC; CDR3: CASSMAGDEQYF
J: TRBJ2-7; V: TRBV10-2; length: 13; D: TRBD2; size: NA; DNA: TGCGCCAGCAGTGTTGCGGGAGGTCCCGAGCAGTACTTC; CDR3: CASSVAGGPEQYF
J: TRBJ2-2; V: TRBV12-5; length: 19; D: TRBD2; size: once; DNA: TGTGCTAGTGGTTTGGTATCTAGCGGGACTAAACTGAACACCGGGGAGCTGTTTTTT; CDR3: CASGLVSSGTKLNTGELFF
J: TRBJ1-1; V: TRBV19; length: 12; D: NA; size: NA; DNA: TGTGCCAGTAGTATATGGGGCTCTGAAGCTTTCTTT; CDR3: CASSIWGSEAFF
J: TRBJ1-5; V: TRBV9; length: 14; D: NA; size: NA; DNA: TGTGCCAGCAGCGCGGACAGCAACAATCAGCCCCAGCATTTT; CDR3: CASSADSNNQPQHF
J: TRBJ2-5; V: TRBV14; length: 13; D: NA; size: once; DNA: TGTGCCAGCAGCCAAGATCTCCTGGAGACCCAGTACTTC; CDR3: CASSQDLLETQYF
J: TRBJ1-1; V: TRBV6-1; length: 14; D: NA; size: few; DNA: TGTGCCAGCAGTGAATTGGGGGCGGCGTGGGGAGCTTTCTTT; CDR3: CASSELGAAWGAFF
J: TRBJ2-2; V: TRBV19; length: 14; D: TRBD1; size: NA; DNA: TGTGCCAGTAGTACGGGACAGGGCTCCGGGGAGCTGTTTTTT; CDR3: CASSTGQGSGELFF
J: TRBJ1-4; V: TRBV9; length: 17; D: NA; size: NA; DNA: TGTGCCAGCAGCCCCGGCCTGCTCGGGGGCGGGAGTGAAAAACTGTTTTTT; CDR3: CASSPGLLGGGSEKLFF
J: TRBJ2-3; V: TRBV4-2; length: 16; D: TRBD2; size: NA; DNA: TGTGCCAGCAGCCCGGGACTAGCGGGAGGTCCAGATACGCAGTATTTT; CDR3: CASSPGLAGGPDTQYF
J: TRBJ1-3; V: TRBV5-1; length: 15; D: NA; size: once; DNA: TGCGCCAGCAGCTCCGCTGACAACTCTGGAAACACCATATATTTT; CDR3: CASSSADNSGNTIYF
J: TRBJ2-1; V: TRBV4-1; length: 16; D: TRBD2; size: NA; DNA: TGCGCCAGCAGCCAACGGAGCGGGAGGGCCTTAAATGAGCAGTTCTTC; CDR3: CASSQRSGRALNEQFF
J: TRBJ2-7; V: TRBV5-4; length: 16; D: NA; size: NA; DNA: TGTGCCAGCAGCTTGGGTCGTAGCGGTTCCTACTACGAGCAGTACTTC; CDR3: CASSLGRSGSYYEQYF
J: TRBJ1-1; V: TRBV4-1; length: 15; D: NA; size: NA; DNA: TGCGCCAGCAGCCCTCTGGGGGCAGCGAACACTGAAGCTTTCTTT; CDR3: CASSPLGAANTEAFF
J: TRBJ1-1; V: TRBV11-2; length: 18; D: TRBD1; size: NA; DNA: TGTGCCAGCAGCTTAGCAAAGGTGGGGGACAGGAGGCAGACTGAAGCTTTCTTT; CDR3: CASSLAKVGDRRQTEAFF
J: TRBJ1-1; V: TRBV6-1; length: 13; D: NA; size: NA; DNA: TGTGCCAGCAGTGAAAAGGGGAGGATTGAAGCTTTCTTT; CDR3: CASSEKGRIEAFF
J: TRBJ2-7; V: TRBV21-1; length: 15; D: NA; size: NA; DNA: TGTGCCAGCAGCTGTGACAGGGAACGGGCCTACGAGCAGTACTTC; CDR3: CASSCDRERAYEQYF